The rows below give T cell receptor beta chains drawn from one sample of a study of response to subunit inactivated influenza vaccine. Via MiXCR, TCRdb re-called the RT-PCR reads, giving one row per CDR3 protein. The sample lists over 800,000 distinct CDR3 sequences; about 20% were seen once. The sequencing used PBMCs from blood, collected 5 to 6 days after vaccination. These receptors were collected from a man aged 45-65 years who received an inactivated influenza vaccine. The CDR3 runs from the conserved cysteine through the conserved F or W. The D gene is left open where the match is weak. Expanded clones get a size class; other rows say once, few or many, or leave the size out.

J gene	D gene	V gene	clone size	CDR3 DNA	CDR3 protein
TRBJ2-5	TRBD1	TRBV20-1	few	TGCAGTGCTTTACAGGGGTTAATACAAGAGACCCAGTACTTC	CSALQGLIQETQYF
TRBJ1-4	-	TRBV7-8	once	TGTGCCAGCAGCTTAGCGAGGGTATCGGGTGAAAAACTGTTTTTT	CASSLARVSGEKLFF
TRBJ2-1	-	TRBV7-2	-	TGTGCCAGCAGCTTAAGAACAGGGACTAATGAGCAGTTCTTC	CASSLRTGTNEQFF
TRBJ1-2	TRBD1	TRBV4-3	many	TGCGCCAGCAGCCAAGATCTAGCAGGGGGCAATGGCTACACCTTC	CASSQDLAGGNGYTF
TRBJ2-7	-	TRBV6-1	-	TGTGCCAGCGTAGGACCGTCTCGGGGCATCTACGAGCAGTACTTC	CASVGPSRGIYEQYF
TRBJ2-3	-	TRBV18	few	TGTGCCAGCTCACCACCTGGGGGGGATACGCAGTATTTT	CASSPPGGDTQYF
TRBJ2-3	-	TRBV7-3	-	TGTGCCAGCAGCAGGACAGCCCTGAGCACAGATACGCAGTATTTT	CASSRTALSTDTQYF
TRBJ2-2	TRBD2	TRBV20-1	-	TGCAGTGCTAGGCCGACAAGCGGGAGGGCCCCCGGGGAGCTGTTTTTT	CSARPTSGRAPGELFF
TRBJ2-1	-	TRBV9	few	TGTGCCAGCAGCGTACAGGGTCAGAACAATGAGCAGTTCTTC	CASSVQGQNNEQFF
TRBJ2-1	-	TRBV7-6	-	TGTGCCAGCAGCTTAGCAGTCCCCCAGGGTGGCAATGAGCAGTTCTTC	CASSLAVPQGGNEQFF
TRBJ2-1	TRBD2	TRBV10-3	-	TGTGCCATCCTAGGAATGGGACTCCGGACTAGCGGGAGCTCCTACAATGAGCAGTTCTTC	CAILGMGLRTSGSSYNEQFF
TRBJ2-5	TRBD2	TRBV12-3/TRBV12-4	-	TGTGCCAGCAGTCGTGGACTAGCGGGAGGAGAGACCCAGTACTTC	CASSRGLAGGETQYF
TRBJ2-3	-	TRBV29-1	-	TGCAGCGTGTACGGGAGTTCTTTAGTAGATACGCAGTATTTT	CSVYGSSLVDTQYF
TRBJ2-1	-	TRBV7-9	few	TGTGCCAGCAGCCTTCTGAGAGCGGACCCTTACAATGAGCAGTTCTTC	CASSLLRADPYNEQFF
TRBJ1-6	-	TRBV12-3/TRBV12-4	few	TGTGCCAGCAGTTTGAGGGGAAATAATTCACCCCTCCACTTT	CASSLRGNNSPLHF
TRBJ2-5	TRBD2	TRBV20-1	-	TGCAGTGCTAGAGAACGTCCTCTAGCGGAAGAGACCCAGTACTTC	CSARERPLAEETQYF
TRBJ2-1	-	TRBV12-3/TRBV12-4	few	TGTGCCAGTGACGATCCTGGGGGGGCTGGCAATGAGCAGTTCTTC	CASDDPGGAGNEQFF
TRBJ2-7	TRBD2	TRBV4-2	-	TGTGCCAGCAGCCAATCACTAGCGGGAGGTACCTACGAGCAGTACTTC	CASSQSLAGGTYEQYF
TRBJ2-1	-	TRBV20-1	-	TGCAGTGCTAGAGTCGGGAGTGCCAATGAGCAGTTCTTC	CSARVGSANEQFF
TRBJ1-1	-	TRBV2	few	TGTGCCAGCAGTGACCTGGTCGCCGACACTGAAGCTTTCTTT	CASSDLVADTEAFF
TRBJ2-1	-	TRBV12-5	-	TGTGCTAGTGGTTTGGTACTTGGGCCCATGAAAAATGAGCAGTTCTTC	CASGLVLGPMKNEQFF
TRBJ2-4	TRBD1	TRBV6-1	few	TGTGCCAGCAGTCGAATAAGGACAGGACAAAACATTCAGTACTTC	CASSRIRTGQNIQYF
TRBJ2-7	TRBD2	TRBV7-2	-	TGTGCCAGCAGCCCCGGGGGACTAGCGGGAAGCGAGCAGTACTTC	CASSPGGLAGSEQYF
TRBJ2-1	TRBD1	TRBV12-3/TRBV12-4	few	TGTGCCAGCAGTGAAGACAGGGGCCAATACAATGAGCAGTTCTTC	CASSEDRGQYNEQFF
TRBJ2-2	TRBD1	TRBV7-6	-	TGTGCCAGCAGCTCAGTTTGGGGACAGGAGGAAATCACCGGGGAGCTGTTTTTT	CASSSVWGQEEITGELFF
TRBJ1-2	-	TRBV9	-	TGTGCCACAGGACCATTGAACTATGGCTACACCTTC	CATGPLNYGYTF
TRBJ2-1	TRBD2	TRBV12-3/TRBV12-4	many	TGTGCCAGCAGGAATCTAGCGGGAGCCCGTTACAATGAGCAGTTCTTC	CASRNLAGARYNEQFF
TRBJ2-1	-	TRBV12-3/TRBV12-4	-	TGTGCCAGCAGTTTGGGCCTCTACCCCTACAATGAGCAGTTCTTC	CASSLGLYPYNEQFF
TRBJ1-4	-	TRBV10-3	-	TGTGCCATCAGTCAACAGAATAATGAAAAACTGTTTTTT	CAISQQNNEKLFF
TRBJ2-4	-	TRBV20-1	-	TGCAGTGCTAGAGGGGGGACGCGAGGAACTGAGTACTTC	CSARGGTRGTEYF
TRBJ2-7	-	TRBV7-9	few	TGTGCCAGCAGCTTAGTTCCCGCCCACGAGCAGTACTTC	CASSLVPAHEQYF
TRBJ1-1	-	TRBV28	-	TGTGCCAGCAGCCGCTCAACGAACACTGAAGCTTTCTTT	CASSRSTNTEAFF
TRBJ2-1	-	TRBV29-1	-	TGCAGCGTTGACGGGGTAGCGACACCCTACAATGAGCAGTTCTTC	CSVDGVATPYNEQFF
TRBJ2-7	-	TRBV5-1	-	TGCGCCAGCAGCCCAACCGGGTTAGGGTACGAGCAGTACTTC	CASSPTGLGYEQYF
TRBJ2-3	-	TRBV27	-	TGTGCCAGCAGTTCCTTTAGGGGGGGGCAAGATACGCAGTATTTT	CASSSFRGGQDTQYF
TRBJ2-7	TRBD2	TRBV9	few	TGTGCCAGCAGCGAAGTTCTAGCGGGAGGCGAGCAGTACTTC	CASSEVLAGGEQYF
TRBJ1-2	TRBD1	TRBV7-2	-	TGTGCCAGCAGCTTATGGTTGTCAGGGGGCGGACACTATGGCTACACCTTC	CASSLWLSGGGHYGYTF
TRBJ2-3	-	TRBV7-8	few	TGTGCCAGCAGCCCCTCGGGGCGAGTTTTTCCCACAGATACGCAGTATTTT	CASSPSGRVFPTDTQYF
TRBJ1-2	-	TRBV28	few	TGTGCCAGCAGTTTAACGGATTCCGGCTACACCTTC	CASSLTDSGYTF
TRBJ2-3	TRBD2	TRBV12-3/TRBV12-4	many	TGTGCCAGCAGTTCTTCCGGGACTAGCGGCAGCACAGATACGCAGTATTTT	CASSSSGTSGSTDTQYF
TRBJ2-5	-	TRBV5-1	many	TGCGCCAGCAGCTTGGCCAGGAAAATTCAAGAGACCCAGTACTTC	CASSLARKIQETQYF
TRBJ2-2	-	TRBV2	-	TGTGCCAGCAGTAAAAACAGGGTACTCAACACCGGGGAGCTGTTTTTT	CASSKNRVLNTGELFF
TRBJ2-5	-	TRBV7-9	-	TGTGCCAGCAGAAGCCCCGGGGAGACCCAGTACTTC	CASRSPGETQYF
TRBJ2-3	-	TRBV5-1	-	TGCGCCAGCAGCACCTACGACAGGGGAGGGGGCACAGATACGCAGTATTTT	CASSTYDRGGGTDTQYF
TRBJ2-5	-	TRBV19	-	TGTGCCAGTAGTAGTCCCGGGACCTACCAAGAGACCCAGTACTTC	CASSSPGTYQETQYF
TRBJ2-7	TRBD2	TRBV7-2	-	TGTGCCAGCAGCTTAGTCGGACTAGTGTCCGAGCAGTACTTC	CASSLVGLVSEQYF
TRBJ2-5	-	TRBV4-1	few	TGCGCCAGCAGCTATCGACTAGTCTCCCTTGAGACCCAGTACTTC	CASSYRLVSLETQYF